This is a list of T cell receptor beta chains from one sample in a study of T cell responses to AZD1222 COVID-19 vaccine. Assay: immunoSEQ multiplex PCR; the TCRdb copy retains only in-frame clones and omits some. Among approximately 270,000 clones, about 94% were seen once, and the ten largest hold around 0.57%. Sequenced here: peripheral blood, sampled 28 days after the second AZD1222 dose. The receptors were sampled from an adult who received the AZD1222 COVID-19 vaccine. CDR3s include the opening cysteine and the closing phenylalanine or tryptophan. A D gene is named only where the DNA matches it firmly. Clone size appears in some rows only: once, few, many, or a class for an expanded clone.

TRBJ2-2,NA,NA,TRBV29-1,CSVIRDVGGELFF,TGCAGCGTGATCCGGGACGTCGGTGGGGAGCTGTTTTTT
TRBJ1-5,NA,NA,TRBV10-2,CASSDGNQPQHF,TGCGCCAGCAGCGACGGCAATCAGCCCCAGCATTTT
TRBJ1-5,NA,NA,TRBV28,CASSWFYSNQPQHF,TGTGCCAGCAGTTGGTTTTATAGCAATCAGCCCCAGCATTTT
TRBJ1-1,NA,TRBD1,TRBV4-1,CASSRTGGEDTEAFF,TGCGCCAGCAGCCGCACAGGGGGGGAGGACACTGAAGCTTTCTTT
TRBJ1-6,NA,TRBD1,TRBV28,CASSPTGRGLNSPLHF,TGTGCCAGCAGTCCGACCGGCAGGGGGCTTAATTCACCCCTCCACTTT
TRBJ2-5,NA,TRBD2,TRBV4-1,CASSQDPRGGGQTQYF,TGCGCCAGCAGCCAAGATCCGCGGGGCGGGGGGCAGACCCAGTACTTC
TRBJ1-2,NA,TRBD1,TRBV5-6,CASSLKGQAGYTF,TGTGCCAGCAGCTTGAAGGGACAGGCGGGCTACACCTTC
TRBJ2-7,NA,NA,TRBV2,CASSDFISYEQYF,TGTGCCAGCAGTGACTTTATCTCCTACGAGCAGTACTTC
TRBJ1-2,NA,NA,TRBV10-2,CASSERREDGYTF,TGCGCCAGCAGTGAGCGAAGGGAAGATGGCTACACCTTC
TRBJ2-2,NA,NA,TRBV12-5,CASGSGYGELFF,TGTGCTAGTGGTTCGGGATACGGGGAGCTGTTTTTT
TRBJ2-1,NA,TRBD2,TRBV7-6,CASSLGSGGTTSSYNEQFF,TGTGCCAGCAGCTTAGGTAGCGGGGGGACCACGAGCTCCTACAATGAGCAGTTCTTC
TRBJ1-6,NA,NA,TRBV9,CASSPRRANSPLHF,TGTGCCAGCAGCCCAAGAAGGGCTAATTCACCCCTCCACTTT
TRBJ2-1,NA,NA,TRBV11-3,CASSLLPGGHEQFF,TGTGCCAGCAGCTTATTACCAGGAGGGCATGAGCAGTTCTTC
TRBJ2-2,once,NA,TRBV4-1,CASSQVWEAAGELFF,TGCGCCAGCAGCCAAGTATGGGAGGCCGCCGGGGAGCTGTTTTTT
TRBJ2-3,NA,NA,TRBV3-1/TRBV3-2,CASSQGPLPTDTQYF,TGTGCCAGCAGCCAAGGACCCCTCCCCACAGATACGCAGTATTTT
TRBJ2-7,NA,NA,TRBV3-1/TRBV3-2,CASSQFPYEQYF,TGTGCCAGCAGCCAATTCCCCTACGAGCAGTACTTC
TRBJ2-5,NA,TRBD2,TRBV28,CASRLAGGETQYF,TGTGCCAGCAGACTAGCGGGAGGGGAGACCCAGTACTTC
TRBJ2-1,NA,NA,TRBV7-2,CASSPRDHQGQFF,TGTGCCAGCAGCCCCCGGGACCACCAGGGACAGTTCTTC
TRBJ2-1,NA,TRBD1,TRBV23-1,CASSEGQGLYNEQFF,TGCGCCAGCAGCGAGGGACAGGGGCTTTACAATGAGCAGTTCTTC
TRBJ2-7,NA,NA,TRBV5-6,CASSLGLEQYF,TGTGCCAGCAGCTTGGGGTTGGAGCAGTACTTC
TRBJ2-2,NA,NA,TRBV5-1,CASSLAAVNTGELFF,TGCGCCAGCAGCTTGGCAGCGGTGAACACCGGGGAGCTGTTTTTT
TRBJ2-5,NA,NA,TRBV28,CASSRGGTYGETQYF,TGTGCCAGCAGTCGAGGGGGAACCTACGGGGAGACCCAGTACTTC
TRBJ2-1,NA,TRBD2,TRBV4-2,CASSARYSSGSSYNEQFF,TGTGCCAGCAGCGCAAGATATTCTAGCGGTAGCTCCTACAATGAGCAGTTCTTC
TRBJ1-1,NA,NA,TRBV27,CASPPDGMNTEAFF,TGTGCCAGCCCCCCCGACGGCATGAACACTGAAGCTTTCTTT
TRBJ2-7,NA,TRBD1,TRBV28,CASSSTGGSYEQYF,TGTGCCAGCAGTTCGACAGGGGGAAGCTACGAGCAGTACTTC
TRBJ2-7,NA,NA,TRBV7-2,CASSLGVPSYEQYF,TGTGCCAGCAGCTTAGGGGTCCCCTCCTACGAGCAGTACTTC
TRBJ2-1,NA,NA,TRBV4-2,CASSPNSGFSYNEQFF,TGTGCCAGCAGTCCCAACTCAGGATTCTCCTACAATGAGCAGTTCTTC
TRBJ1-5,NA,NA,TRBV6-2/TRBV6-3,CASSWGNSNQPQHF,TGTGCCAGCAGTTGGGGGAATAGCAATCAGCCCCAGCATTTT
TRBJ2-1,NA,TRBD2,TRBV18,CASRGDGRGYNEQFF,TGTGCCAGCCGCGGGGACGGGAGGGGCTACAATGAGCAGTTCTTC
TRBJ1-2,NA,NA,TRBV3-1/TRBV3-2,CASSPGRPFLGIYGYTF,TGTGCCAGCAGCCCAGGGAGACCGTTCTTGGGGATCTATGGCTACACCTTC
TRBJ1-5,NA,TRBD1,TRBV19,CASTRGQGIDQPQHF,TGTGCCAGTACCCGGGGACAGGGGATAGATCAGCCCCAGCATTTT
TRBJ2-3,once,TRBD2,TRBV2,CASRRLAGTSTDTQYF,TGTGCCAGCAGGAGACTAGCGGGGACTAGCACAGATACGCAGTATTTT
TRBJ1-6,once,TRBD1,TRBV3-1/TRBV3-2,CASSPRTGESPLHF,TGTGCCAGCAGCCCCCGGACAGGGGAGTCACCCCTCCACTTT
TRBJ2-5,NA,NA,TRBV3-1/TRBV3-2,CASSGTARGETQYF,TGTGCCAGCAGCGGAACGGCACGAGGAGAGACCCAGTACTTC
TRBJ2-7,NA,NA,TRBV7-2,CASSLFASSYEQYF,TGTGCCAGCAGCTTATTTGCATCCTCCTACGAGCAGTACTTC
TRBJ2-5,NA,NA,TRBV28,CASSARQVGKTQYF,TGTGCCAGCAGTGCTCGCCAGGTGGGGAAGACCCAGTACTTC
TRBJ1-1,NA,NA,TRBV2,CASSGGRGAGTEAFF,TGTGCCAGCAGTGGCGGACGGGGGGCGGGTACTGAAGCTTTCTTT
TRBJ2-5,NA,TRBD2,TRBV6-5,CASRVAGGTETQYF,TGTGCCAGCAGAGTAGCGGGGGGGACAGAGACCCAGTACTTC
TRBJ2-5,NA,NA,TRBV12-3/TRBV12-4,CASSFAQDGTQYF,TGTGCCAGCAGTTTTGCACAGGACGGGACCCAGTACTTC
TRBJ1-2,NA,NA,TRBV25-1,CASSEAGSRYYGYTF,TGTGCCAGCAGTGAAGCGGGTAGTCGATACTATGGCTACACCTTC
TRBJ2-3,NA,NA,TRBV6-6,CASSYLAGSDTQYF,TGTGCCAGCAGTTATCTGGCGGGGTCAGATACGCAGTATTTT
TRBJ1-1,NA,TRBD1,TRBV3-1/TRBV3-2,CASSSGGGTEAFF,TGTGCCAGCAGCTCAGGGGGGGGCACTGAAGCTTTCTTT
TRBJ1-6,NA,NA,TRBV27,CASSLSSYNSPLHF,TGTGCCAGCAGTTTAAGCTCCTATAATTCACCCCTCCACTTT
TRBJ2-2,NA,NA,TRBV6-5,CATRSSPVSTGELFF,TGTGCCACCCGATCGTCCCCAGTATCCACCGGGGAGCTGTTTTTT
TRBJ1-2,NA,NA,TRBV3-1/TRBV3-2,CASSADQGPRYGYTF,TGTGCCAGCAGCGCCGATCAGGGCCCCCGTTATGGCTACACCTTC
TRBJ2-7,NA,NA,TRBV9,CASSSHSAYEQYF,TGTGCCAGCAGCTCCCACAGCGCCTACGAGCAGTACTTC
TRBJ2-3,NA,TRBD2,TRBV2,CASSPLTSGVRHTQYF,TGTGCCTCTAGCCCCCTGACTAGCGGGGTAAGGCATACGCAGTATTTT
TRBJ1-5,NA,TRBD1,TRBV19,CASKPLTGKDQPQHF,TGTGCCAGCAAACCGCTGACAGGGAAGGACCAGCCCCAGCATTTT
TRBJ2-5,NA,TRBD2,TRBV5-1,CASTRTSGGLETQYF,TGCGCCAGCACCAGGACTAGCGGGGGTTTGGAGACCCAGTACTTC